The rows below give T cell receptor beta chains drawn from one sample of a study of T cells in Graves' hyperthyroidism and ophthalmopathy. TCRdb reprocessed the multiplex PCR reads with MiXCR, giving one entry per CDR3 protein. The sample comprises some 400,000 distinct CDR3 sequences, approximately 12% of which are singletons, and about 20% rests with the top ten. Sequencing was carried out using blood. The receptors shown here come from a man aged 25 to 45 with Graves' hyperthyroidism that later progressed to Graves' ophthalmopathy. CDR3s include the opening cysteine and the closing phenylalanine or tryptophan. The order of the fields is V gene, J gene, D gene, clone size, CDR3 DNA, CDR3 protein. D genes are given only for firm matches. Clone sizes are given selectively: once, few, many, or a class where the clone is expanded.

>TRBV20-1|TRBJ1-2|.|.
TGCAGTGGCGCGGCAGGGACGGAGGCACGGGGCTATGGCTACACCTTC
CSGAAGTEARGYGYTF
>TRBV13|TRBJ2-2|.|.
TGTGCCAGCAGCTTACTGGCCAGGGGGGACACCGGGGAGCTGTTTTTT
CASSLLARGDTGELFF
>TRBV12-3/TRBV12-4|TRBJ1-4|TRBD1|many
TGTGCCAGCAGTTTTTCAGGGGGCCATGAAAAACTGTTTTTT
CASSFSGGHEKLFF
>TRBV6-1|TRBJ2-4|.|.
TGTGCCAGCAGTGACGTGGAACTAGCCAAAAACATTCAGTACTTC
CASSDVELAKNIQYF
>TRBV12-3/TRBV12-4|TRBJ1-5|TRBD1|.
TGTGCCAGCAGTTTAGCCAGGGGGCGAAATCAGCCCCAGCATTTT
CASSLARGRNQPQHF
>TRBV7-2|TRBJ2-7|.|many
TGTGCCAGCAGCTTAGGTGTCTCCGACTACGAGCAGTACTTC
CASSLGVSDYEQYF
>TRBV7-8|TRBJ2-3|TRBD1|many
TGTGCCAGCAGCTCAAGACAGGGGGCGAGCACAGATACGCAGTATTTT
CASSSRQGASTDTQYF
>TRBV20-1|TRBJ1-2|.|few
TGCAGTGCTGAAGGACAGTTTAACTATGGCTACACCTTC
CSAEGQFNYGYTF
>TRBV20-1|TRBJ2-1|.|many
TGCAGTGCTATCAGGAATGAGCAGTTCTTC
CSAIRNEQFF
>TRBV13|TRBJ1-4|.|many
TGTGCCAGCAGTCAGGGATATGAAAAACTGTTTTTT
CASSQGYEKLFF
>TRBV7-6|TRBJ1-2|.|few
TGTGCCAGCAGCCCCGGGACACCTTTTGGCTACACCTTC
CASSPGTPFGYTF
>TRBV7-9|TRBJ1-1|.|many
TGTGCCAGCAGCTTAGGCGGAGGGGGGAGTGGGAACACTGAAGCTTTCTTT
CASSLGGGGSGNTEAFF
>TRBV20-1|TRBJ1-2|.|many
TGCAGTGCTAGTCCCCCGCTAGACTATGGCTACACCTTC
CSASPPLDYGYTF
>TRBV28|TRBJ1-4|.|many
TGTGCCAGCAGTTTCCGAAGGGGAGGAGGTGAAAAACTGTTTTTT
CASSFRRGGGEKLFF